One and the same sample provided the 22 T cell receptor beta chains below, sequenced in a study of breast tumors, draining lymph nodes, adjacent tissues. Using its own MiXCR run on the multiplex PCR reads, TCRdb lists one record per CDR3 protein. The repertoire holds tens of thousands of distinct CDR3 sequences, with under 25% as singletons. The sequenced material came from breast tumor tissue. The receptors were sampled from a female donor with breast cancer. Some clones in this sample may be carry-over from other donors' samples.

Ten or more counts support this clonotype. V gene TRBV5-1 combines with J gene TRBJ2-1, with TRBD1 matching over 7 bases. V gave up 2 bases and J gave up 4 bases; unmatched junction bases: 6. Germline values: CDR1 SGHRS, CDR2 YFSETQ. The CDR3 loop spans 15 amino acids. The CDR3 reads CASSFGAQGYNEQFF. CDR3 nucleotides: TGCGCCAGCAGCTTTGGAGCACAGGGGTACAATGAGCAGTTCTTC.

This clonotype was seen repeatedly, ten times or more. V usage is TRBV7-2 and J usage is TRBJ2-1; D is tentatively TRBD1 or TRBD2 (6 bases each). With 1 base removed from V and 8 bases from J, the gap between germline ends came to 30 bases. This CDR3 comprises 20 residues. Germline V gene lookup returns CDR1 SGHTA and CDR2 FQGNSA. The CDR3 here is CASSLESGGLISSRLYEQFF. For the CDR3, the DNA is TGTGCCAGCAGCTTAGAAAGTGGGGGGCTCATTTCTAGTCGGCTATATGAGCAGTTCTTC.

Many counts were recorded for this clonotype. This chain links TRBV6-2 or TRBV6-3 with TRBJ2-7, with 11 nucleotides matching TRBD2. Germline V gene lookup returns CDR1 MNHEY and CDR2 SVGEGT. The CDR3 consists of 14 residues. Germline trimming cut 2 bases from V and 6 bases from J; bases unmatched to any gene: 3. CDR3 protein: CASSYRLAGTEQYF. The CDR3 DNA reads TGTGCCAGCAGTTACCGACTAGCGGGAACCGAGCAGTACTTC.

Worth noting for this clonotype: A read error may explain this, as a much larger clone is one base away. This chain uses TRBV11-2 with TRBJ2-6; 8 nucleotides line up with TRBD2. This CDR3 comprises 15 residues. In germline, CDR1 is SGHAT, CDR2 FQNNGV. The CDR3 spells CASNLAGYGANVLTF. The CDR3 region has the DNA TGTGCCAGCAACTTAGCGGGGTATGGGGCCAACGTCCTGACTTTC.

This clonotype is termed medium-sized. The CDR3 loop reads CASRTTPGPNQPQHF. The CDR3 DNA reads TGTGCCAGCAGGACGACACCCGGCCCCAATCAGCCCCAGCATTTT. The chain has TRBV6-1 and TRBJ1-5, with no clear D. This CDR3 comprises 15 residues. CDR1 and CDR2 (germline): MNHNS, SASEGT. V lost 6 bases and J 3 bases, leaving 15 bases between the germline ends.

The gene calls are TRBV20-1 and TRBJ1-6, with D unclear. The CDR3 is made up of 13 amino acids. CDR1 and CDR2 (germline): DFQATT, SNEGSKA (reference sequence). The ends were cut back, 5 bases at V and 8 bases at J, with 13 bases in the middle. The CDR3 loop reads CSAGQTEDSPLHF. DNA of the CDR3: TGCAGTGCTGGGCAAACAGAGGATTCACCCCTCCACTTT.

This clonotype has more than one count but fewer than ten. The chain has TRBV12-3 or TRBV12-4 and TRBJ2-3; 11 bases match TRBD2. The CDR3 length is 16 residues. With 6 bases clipped from V and 4 bases from J, the junction kept 9 bases outside the gene matches. The CDR3 loop reads CASSPGTSGNPDTQYF. CDR3 sequence (DNA): TGTGCCAGCAGCCCTGGGACTAGCGGAAATCCAGATACGCAGTATTTT.

This clonotype appeared many times. This rearrangement joins TRBV3-1 to TRBJ1-6; 8 bases fit TRBD1. The ends lost 0 bases at V and 4 bases at J; junction bases unmatched: 2. This CDR3 is 16 amino acids long. Germline CDR1 reads LGHDT; CDR2 reads YNNKEL (reference sequence). As DNA, the CDR3 is TGTGCCAGCAGCCAAGATGGACAGGGATATAATTCACCCCTCCACTTT. It translates to CASSQDGQGYNSPLHF.

This clonotype has ten or more counts. The chain links TRBV27 to TRBJ2-1; D is unclear. CDR3 length: 14 residues. The ends were cut back, 3 bases at V and 6 bases at J, with 12 bases in the middle. CDR1 and CDR2 from the germline V gene are MNHEY and SMNVEV (reference sequence). CDR3 region: CASSLGPTSNEQFF. CDR3 sequence (DNA): TGTGCCAGCAGTTTGGGTCCTACGAGCAATGAGCAGTTCTTC.

This clonotype came up many times. This chain connects TRBV27 to TRBJ2-3; 9 bases match TRBD2. V lost 5 bases and J lost 10; bases outside the gene matches: 13. Germline V lookup: CDR1 MNHEY, CDR2 SMNVEV (reference sequence). CDR3 length: 15 amino acids. For the CDR3, the DNA is TGTGCCAGCAGTCCCGGGGCTAGCGGGATGAGCTCGCAGTATTTT. Translating gives CASSPGASGMSSQYF.

This clonotype was observed a handful of times. V gene TRBV3-1 combines with J gene TRBJ2-1; D might be TRBD2 (6 bases). Germline values: CDR1 LGHDT, CDR2 YNNKEL (reference sequence). Trimming pared 4 bases from V and 3 bases from J, leaving 16 bases between. CDR3 length: 16 residues. The CDR3 nucleotides read TGTGCCAGCAGCCGAACCACCGGGGGACGCTACAATGAGCAGTTCTTC. Translated, it gives CASSRTTGGRYNEQFF.

The chain has TRBV5-5 and TRBJ1-3, with D perhaps TRBD1 (6 bases). Germline V gives CDR1 SGHKS, CDR2 YYEKEE (reference sequence). V lost 2 bases, J lost 12 bases, and 24 bases lay in between. This CDR3 spans 16 amino acids. The chain's CDR3 is CASSFIAQTSGDIIYF. DNA for the CDR3: TGTGCCAGCAGCTTCATAGCACAGACCTCTGGGGACATCATATATTTT.

This clonotype was counted ten times or more. The rearrangement links TRBV15 to TRBJ1-3; a weak D match, TRBD1 (5 bases). Per the germline V gene, CDR1 is LNHNV and CDR2 is YYDKDF (reference sequence). This CDR3 is built from 14 residues. Trimming took off 9 bases at V and 0 bases at J, with 12 bases between the two ends. CDR3 loop: CATHPGGSGNTIYF. The CDR3 nucleotides read TGTGCCACTCATCCGGGGGGCTCTGGAAACACCATATATTTT.

This clonotype occurred many times. The J gene is TRBJ2-1, the V gene TRBV10-2; 11 nucleotides agree with TRBD2. Germline CDR1 reads WSHSY; CDR2 reads SAAADI. The CDR3 length is 14 residues. Unmatched junction bases numbered 2, after V lost 5 bases and J lost 5 bases. In DNA form, the CDR3 reads TGCGCCAGCAGTTGGGGACTAGCGGACAATGAGCAGTTCTTC. Encoded protein: CASSWGLADNEQFF.

The chain links TRBV9 to TRBJ2-3; D ambiguous. CDR3 length: 12 residues. V was clipped by 3 bases and J by 2 bases, with 4 bases between them. Germline V gene data show CDR1 as SGDLS and CDR2 as YYNGEE. CDR3 residues: CASSDHTDTQYF. Written as DNA, the CDR3 is TGTGCCAGCAGCGACCACACAGATACGCAGTATTTT.

This clonotype was detected many times. V and J are TRBV5-4 and TRBJ2-7; tentatively, D is TRBD1 (5 bases). The V end was cut by 0 bases, the J end by 5 bases, with 15 bases between. The CDR3 loop spans 15 amino acids. CDR1 and CDR2 (germline): SGHNT, YYREEE (reference sequence). CDR3 coding DNA: TGTGCCAGCAGCTTGGCCAAACAGGTTGTCGACGAGCAGTACTTC. This codes for CASSLAKQVVDEQYF.

This clonotype was picked up a small number of times. This chain uses TRBV25-1 with TRBJ1-2; a weak D match, TRBD1 (5 bases). The germline CDR1 and CDR2 sequences are MGHDK and SYGVNS. This CDR3 is built from 9 residues. The CDR3 spells CARGWGYTF. The CDR3, as DNA: TGTGCTAGGGGCTGGGGCTACACCTTC.

This clonotype came up many times. V usage is TRBV3-1 and J usage is TRBJ2-7; 9 bases match TRBD1. Germline-derived CDR1 and CDR2 are LGHDT and YNNKEL (reference sequence). CDR3 length: 14 residues. Trimming at V came to 10 bases and at J to 1 base, leaving 8 bases not matched to a gene. The CDR3 sequence: CAISQGANSYEQYF. As DNA, the CDR3 is TGTGCCATTTCACAGGGGGCGAATTCCTACGAGCAGTACTTC.

This clonotype is categorized as medium-sized. J is TRBJ1-2 and V is TRBV5-8; 9 nucleotides agree with TRBD1. Germline CDR1 SGHTS, CDR2 YDEGEE. There are 13 residues in the CDR3. V lost 3 bases and J lost 6; bases outside the gene matches: 3. For the CDR3, the DNA is TGTGCCAGCAGCTCACGGGACAGGGATGGCTACACCTTC. This gives the protein CASSSRDRDGYTF.

To note about this clonotype: This may be a read error: a much more frequent sequence differs by one nucleotide. The chain carries TRBV20-1 and TRBJ2-5; 12 nucleotides agree with TRBD2. The germline CDR1 and CDR2 sequences are DFQATT and SNEGSKA (reference sequence). The CDR3 loop spans 13 amino acids. This CDR3 is CSAPTSGSETQHF. The CDR3 nucleotides read TGCAGTGCACCGACTAGCGGGAGTGAGACCCAGCACTTC.

A remark on this clonotype: This clone may be a read error of a much larger clone one base away. This chain uses TRBV15 with TRBJ2-1, with TRBD2 matching over 7 bases. This CDR3 is built from 16 residues. Germline V CDR1 and CDR2: LNHNV, YYDKDF (reference sequence). V was clipped by 4 bases and J by 1 base; unmatched bases: 7. The CDR3, as DNA: TGTGCCACCAGCACCACTAGCGCGAGATCCTACAATGAGCAGTTCTTC. Translation gives CATSTTSARSYNEQFF. The whole variable domain, filled in from reference TRBV15 and TRBJ2-1, reads DAMVIQNPRYQVTQFGKPVTLSCSQTLNHNVMYWYQQKSSQAPKLLFHYYDKDFNNEADTPDNFQSRRPNTSFCFLDIRSPGLGDTAMYLCATSTTSARSYNEQFFGPGTRLTVL.

About this clonotype: A much larger clone is a single base away; this may be a read error. The rearrangement uses TRBV6-1 and TRBJ1-4; D perhaps matches TRBD1 (5 bases). The CDR3 loop spans 14 amino acids. The V gene's germline CDR1 is MNHNS and CDR2 SASEGT. The CDR3: CASRQATGFEKLLF. CDR3 nucleotides: TGTGCCAGCAGACAGGCAACTGGGTTTGAAAAACTGCTTTTT.